These 5 T cell receptor beta chains share one sample of origin, sequenced in a study of blood T cells in healthy people across ages. Combining a sample-barcoded 5' primer with a J-beta primer mix, a second PCR ran for about 7 to 11 cycles. Via MiXCR, TCRdb re-called the 5' RACE reads, giving one row per CDR3 protein. The sample lists 1.8 million or so distinct CDR3 sequences, roughly two fifths occurring once. The sequenced material came from blood. The source is a human donor in good health.

This clonotype was recorded once. CDR3 DNA: TGTGCCAGCAATCAGGGGAGTGAAGCAGATACGCAGTATTTT. Protein: CASNQGSEADTQYF. This chain uses TRBV6-6 with TRBJ2-3, with D perhaps matching TRBD1 (6 bases). Looked up from germline, CDR1 is MNHNY and CDR2 is SVGAGI (reference sequence). The V end was cut by 7 bases, the J end by 4 bases, with 15 bases between. The CDR3 consists of 14 residues.

This clonotype was counted only a few times. The rearrangement joins TRBV20-1 to TRBJ1-4, with 8 bases aligning to TRBD1. With V trimmed by 5 bases and J by 16 bases, 18 bases remained unmatched. Germline V gene lookup returns CDR1 DFQATT and CDR2 SNEGSKA (reference sequence). The CDR3 runs to 14 residues. CDR3 DNA: TGCAGTGCTTCCTCGGCCTATGGACAGGGAGAGTCGTTTTTT. Protein sequence: CSASSAYGQGESFF.

With regard to this clonotype: No conserved phenylalanine or tryptophan ends this CDR3, so it is likely a read error. J is TRBJ2-1 and V is TRBV2; possible D gene TRBD1, 6 bases. The germline CDR1 and CDR2 sequences are SNHLY and FYNNEI. V gave up 5 bases and J gave up 0 bases, with 11 bases separating them. The CDR3 runs 15 residues. CDR3 nucleotide sequence: TGTGCCAGCAGTCCGCAGGGGATCTCCTACAATGAGCAGTTCTGC. Amino acids: CASSPQGISYNEQFC.

The V call is TRBV3-1, the J call TRBJ2-7, with D tentatively TRBD1 or TRBD2 (5 bases each). Trimming cost V 0 bases and J 6 bases, with 15 bases left between them. The germline CDR1 and CDR2 sequences are LGHDT and YNNKEL (reference sequence). The CDR3 has 15 residues. The CDR3 DNA follows: TGTGCCAGCAGCCAAGAATTCGGCAGGGACGGCGAGCAGTACTTC. This codes for CASSQEFGRDGEQYF.

The chain couples TRBV2 to TRBJ2-7; 10 nucleotides agree with TRBD2. The CDR3 length is 15 residues. CDR1 and CDR2 from the germline V gene are SNHLY and FYNNEI. V was pared by 3 bases and J by 1 base, with 3 bases of the junction left unmatched. The CDR3 DNA reads TGTGCCAGCAGTGATAGCGGGGGGACGTCCTACGAGCAGTACTTC. Amino acids: CASSDSGGTSYEQYF.